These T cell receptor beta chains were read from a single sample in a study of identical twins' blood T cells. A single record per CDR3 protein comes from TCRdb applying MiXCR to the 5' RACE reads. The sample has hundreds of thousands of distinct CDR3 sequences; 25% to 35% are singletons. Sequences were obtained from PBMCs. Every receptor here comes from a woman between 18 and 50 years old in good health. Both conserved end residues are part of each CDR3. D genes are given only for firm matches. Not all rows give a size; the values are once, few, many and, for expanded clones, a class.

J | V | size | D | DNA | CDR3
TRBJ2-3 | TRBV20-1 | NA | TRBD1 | TGCAGTGCTATGTCTGGGACAGGGAGCAATCAGCCCCAGTATTTT | CSAMSGTGSNQPQYF
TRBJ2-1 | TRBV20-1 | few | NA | TGCAGTGCTCCGCAGACAGGATCGGGGGAGCAGTTCTTC | CSAPQTGSGEQFF
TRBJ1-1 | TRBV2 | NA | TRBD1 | TGTGCCAGCAGTGCACGACAGGGAATAACGAACGCTGAAGCTTTCTTT | CASSARQGITNAEAFF
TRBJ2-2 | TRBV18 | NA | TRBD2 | TGTGCCAGCTCACCACCCTCCGGACTAGGGAACACCGGGGAGCTGTTTTTT | CASSPPSGLGNTGELFF
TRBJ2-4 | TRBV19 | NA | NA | TGTGCCAGTAGTATGGGTCGACTAGGAACAAACATTCAGTACTTC | CASSMGRLGTNIQYF
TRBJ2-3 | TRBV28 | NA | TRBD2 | TGTGCCAGCAGCTCAGCGGGGGGGCAGGGAGATACGCAGTATTTT | CASSSAGGQGDTQYF
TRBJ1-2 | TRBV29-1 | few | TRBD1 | TGCAGCGTTGAAGAGGGACAGGGAGTTTGGGGCTACACCTTC | CSVEEGQGVWGYTF
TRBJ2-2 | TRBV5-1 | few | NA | TGCGCCAGCAGCTCCTCCCAGGGTCCCGGGGAGCTGTTTTTT | CASSSSQGPGELFF
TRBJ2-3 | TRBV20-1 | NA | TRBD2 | TGCAGTGCTCTAGGACTAGCGGGGCCCTCTAGCACAGATACGCAGTATTTT | CSALGLAGPSSTDTQYF
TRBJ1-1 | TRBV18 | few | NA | TGTGCCAGCTCACCAAGGGGGGGAGACACTGAAGCTTTCTTT | CASSPRGGDTEAFF
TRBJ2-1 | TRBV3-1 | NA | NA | TGTGCCAGCTCCACCAAGCGCCAATACAATGAGCAGTTCTTC | CASSTKRQYNEQFF
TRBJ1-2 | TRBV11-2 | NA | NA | TGTGCCAGCAGCTCCTCGACAGATAACTATGGCTACACCTTC | CASSSSTDNYGYTF
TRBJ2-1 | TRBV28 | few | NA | TGTGCCAGCAGTCCGTCCAGGACCCGGAAACAACTAGGGTACAATGAGCAGTTCTTC | CASSPSRTRKQLGYNEQFF
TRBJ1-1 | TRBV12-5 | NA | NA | TGTGCTAGTGGCATAGACCGGCTTGAAGCTTTCTTT | CASGIDRLEAFF
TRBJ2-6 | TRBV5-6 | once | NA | TGTGCCACCAGCCTCGGGGTCTCTGGGGCCAACGTCCTGACTTTC | CATSLGVSGANVLTF
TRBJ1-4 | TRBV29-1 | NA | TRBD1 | TGCAGCGCATCAGGGGGGACTAATGAAAAACTGTTTTTT | CSASGGTNEKLFF
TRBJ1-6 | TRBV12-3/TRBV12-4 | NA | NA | TGTGCCAGCAGTTCTCTGGGACGGACGAATTCACCCCTCCACTTT | CASSSLGRTNSPLHF
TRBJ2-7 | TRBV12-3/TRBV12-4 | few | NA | TGTGCCCGAGGCATTCACTCCTACGAGCAGTACTTC | CARGIHSYEQYF
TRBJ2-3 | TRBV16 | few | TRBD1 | TGTGCCAGCAGCCAGCGAACCATTACAGGGGCAGATACGCAGTATTTT | CASSQRTITGADTQYF
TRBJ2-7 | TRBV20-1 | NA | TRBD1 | TGCAGTGCTATCAGGACTCGGACAGGGTGGTACTACGAGCATTGCTTC | CSAIRTRTGWYYEHCF
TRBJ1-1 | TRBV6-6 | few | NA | TGTGCCAGCGGGACTCAGCCACTGAACACTGAAGCTTTCTTT | CASGTQPLNTEAFF
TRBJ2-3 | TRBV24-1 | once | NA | TGTGCCACCAGTGACGGGAGGACAGGGCAGGGAGATACGCAGTATTTT | CATSDGRTGQGDTQYF
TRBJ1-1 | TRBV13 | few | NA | TGTGCCAGCAGCTACCAGGTGGCGGCGGCTTTCTTT | CASSYQVAAAFF
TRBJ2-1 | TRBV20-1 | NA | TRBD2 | TGCAGTGCAACAAGTAGCGGGGGGGTGAATGAGCAGTTCTTC | CSATSSGGVNEQFF
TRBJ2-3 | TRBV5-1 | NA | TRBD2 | TGCGCCAGCAGCCCTCAGACTAGCGGGGGGCTGTTTACGCAGTATTTT | CASSPQTSGGLFTQYF
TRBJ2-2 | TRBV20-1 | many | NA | TGCAGTGCTAGTTGGAACACCGGGGAGCTGTTTTTT | CSASWNTGELFF
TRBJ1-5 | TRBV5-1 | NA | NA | TGCGCCAGCAGCTTGGCCATGGGGGATCAGCCCCAGCATTTT | CASSLAMGDQPQHF
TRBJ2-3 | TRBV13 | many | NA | TGTGCCAGCAGCTCCTCCCACGGGACCCACCGTGTCTATACGCAGTATTTT | CASSSSHGTHRVYTQYF
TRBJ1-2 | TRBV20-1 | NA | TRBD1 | TGCAGTGCTGAAGACAGGGTCGTCTATGGCTACACCTTC | CSAEDRVVYGYTF
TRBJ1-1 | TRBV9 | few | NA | TGTGCCAGCAGCGTAGAACCCGAGGGTAAGACTTTCTTT | CASSVEPEGKTFF
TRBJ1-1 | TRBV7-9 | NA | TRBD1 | TGTGCCAGCCGGACAGGGGCTGGCACTGAAGCTTTCTTT | CASRTGAGTEAFF
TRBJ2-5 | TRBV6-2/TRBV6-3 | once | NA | TGTGCCAGCGGGACAACCGGCGGCCAAGAGACCCAGTACTTC | CASGTTGGQETQYF
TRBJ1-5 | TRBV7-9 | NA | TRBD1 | TGTGCCAGCGACCAGGGGGAATTGCAGCCCCAGCATTTT | CASDQGELQPQHF
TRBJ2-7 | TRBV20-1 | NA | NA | TGCAGTGCTCGGGACATGCCCTACGAGCAGTACTTC | CSARDMPYEQYF
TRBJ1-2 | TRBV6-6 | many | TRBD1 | TGTGCCAGCAGTCGGGACAGCAACTATGGCTACACCTTC | CASSRDSNYGYTF
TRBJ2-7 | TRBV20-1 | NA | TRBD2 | TGCAGTGCTAGAGAGGGGGGGATAACCTACGAGCAGTACTTC | CSAREGGITYEQYF
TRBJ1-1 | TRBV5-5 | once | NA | TGTGCCAGCAGCTCTGGTATATTGGTCTCTGCTTTCTTT | CASSSGILVSAFF
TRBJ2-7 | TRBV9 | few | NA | TGTGCCAGCAGCGTAGACGGACGCGCCGTGGACGAGCAGTACTTC | CASSVDGRAVDEQYF
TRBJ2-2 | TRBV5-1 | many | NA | TGCGCCAGCAGCTTGTTTAACACCGGGGAGCTGTTTTTT | CASSLFNTGELFF
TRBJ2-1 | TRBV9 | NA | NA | TGTGTCAGCAGCGTAGTTTCTACCAGTGAGCAGTTCTTC | CVSSVVSTSEQFF
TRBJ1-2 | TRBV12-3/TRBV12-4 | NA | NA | TGTGCCAGTCAGAATATCGGCTATGGCTACACCTTC | CASQNIGYGYTF
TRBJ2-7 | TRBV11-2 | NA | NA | TGTGCCAGCAGCCAACCGGGACTTCGTTCCTACGAGCAGTACTTC | CASSQPGLRSYEQYF
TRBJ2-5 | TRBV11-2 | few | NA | TGTGCCAGCAGCCATTTCCGGCGTGGCCAAGAGACCCAGTACTTC | CASSHFRRGQETQYF
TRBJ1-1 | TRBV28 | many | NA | TGTGCCAGCAGTTTGGGGTCTCTGAACACTGAAGCTTTCTTT | CASSLGSLNTEAFF
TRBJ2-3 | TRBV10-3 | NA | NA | TGTGCCATCAGTGAGTCGAGGGGCTCAGATACGCAGTATTTT | CAISESRGSDTQYF
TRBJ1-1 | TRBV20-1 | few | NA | TGCAGTGTTCCAGTCGCAGGGGCTGATGAAGCTTTCTTT | CSVPVAGADEAFF
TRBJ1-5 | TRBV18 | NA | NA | TGTGCCAGCTCACCTCGGACAGCTTATAGCAATCAGCCCCAGCATTTT | CASSPRTAYSNQPQHF
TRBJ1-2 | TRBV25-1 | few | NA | TGTGCCAGCAGTGAGATATCTAACTATGGCTACACCTTC | CASSEISNYGYTF
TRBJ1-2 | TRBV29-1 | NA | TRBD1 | TGCAGCGTTGAGGGTCAGGGGGCACGAGGCTACACCTTC | CSVEGQGARGYTF